The clone carrying this TCR beta chain was observed many times. Amplification of TCR beta CDR3 regions was performed using RNA transcripts as template. The primer set for the first-round RT-PCR of the TCR CDR3 was HTBI. TCRdb passed the multiplex PCR reads through MiXCR, listing each CDR3 protein once. Of some 600,000 distinct CDR3 sequences listed, approximately 13% are singletons. This sample was included in a study of T cells in Graves' hyperthyroidism and ophthalmopathy. Patients aged 18 to 65 had newly diagnosed hyperthyroidism that had lasted under 2 months. Researchers barred patients who had uncontrolled infection, other autoimmune disease, pregnancy or lactation. It was less than 13 ml of fresh peripheral blood that supplied the PBMCs. CDR1 and CDR2 (germline): SGHDN, FVKESK. The CDR3 runs 19 residues. V shed 1 base and J shed 2 bases, with 22 bases lying between them.

The clonotype was recovered from a woman aged 25 to 39 with Graves' hyperthyroidism that later progressed to Graves' ophthalmopathy. The chain recombines TRBV14 with TRBJ2-3; perhaps TRBD2 as D (6 bases). Sequencing used blood. CDR3 coding DNA: TGTGCCAGCAGCCAAGGATCCGGGACTTTTAGTATTTTCACAGATACGCAGTATTTT. Residues: CASSQGSGTFSIFTDTQYF.